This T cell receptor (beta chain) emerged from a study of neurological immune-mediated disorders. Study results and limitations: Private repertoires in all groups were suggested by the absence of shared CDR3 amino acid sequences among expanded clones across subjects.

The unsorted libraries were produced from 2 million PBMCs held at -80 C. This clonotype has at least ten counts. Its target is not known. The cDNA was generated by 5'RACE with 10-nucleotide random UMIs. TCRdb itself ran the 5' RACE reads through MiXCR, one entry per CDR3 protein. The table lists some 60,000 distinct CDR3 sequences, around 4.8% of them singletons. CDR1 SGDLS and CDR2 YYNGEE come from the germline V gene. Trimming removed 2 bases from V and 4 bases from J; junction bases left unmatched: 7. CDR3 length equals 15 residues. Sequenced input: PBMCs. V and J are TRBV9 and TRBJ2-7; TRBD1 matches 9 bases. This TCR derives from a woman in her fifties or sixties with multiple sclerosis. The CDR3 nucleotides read TGTGCCAGCAGCGTGGGACAGGGAACTGCTTACGAGCAGTACTTC. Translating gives CASSVGQGTAYEQYF.